The clone carrying this T cell receptor (beta chain) was seen only once. TCR beta was sequenced from blood CD8+ and CD4+ T cells. Matching for age and sex applied to the controls, who were healthy donors. TEMRA cells were enriched by FACS, and CD4+ and CD8+ T cells were negatively isolated. Roughly 0.45 to 1 ug RNA was reverse transcribed with random hexamers. Using its own MiXCR run on the immunoSEQ multiplex PCR reads, TCRdb lists one record per CDR3 protein. The repertoire holds some 190,000 distinct CDR3 sequences, 80% to 95% seen once, with approximately 0.098% in the top ten. The sample comes from a study of CD8 T cells in Susac syndrome. V was clipped by 2 bases and J by 0 bases, with 7 bases between them. Per germline, CDR1 MNHEY and CDR2 SVGAGI. The CDR3 contains 14 residues.

V gene TRBV6-5 combines with J gene TRBJ1-1, with D unresolved. Sequencing was carried out using CD4+ T cells from PBMCs. The TCR was taken from a human donor in good health. CDR3 amino acids: CASSYGVLNTEAFF. The DNA for the CDR3 is TGTGCCAGCAGTTACGGGGTCTTGAACACTGAAGCTTTCTTT.